This T cell receptor beta chain is drawn from a study of PD-1 blockade in classical Hodgkin lymphoma. About this clone itself: What it binds is not known.

Each and every patient relapsed after autologous stem cell transplantation, and patients got differing brentuximab vedotin exposure. The repertoire was sequenced with immunoSEQ multiplex PCR; TCRdb's copy has only in-frame clones and lacks some. The sample lists some 150,000 clones, around 73% occurring once. Germline assignment: CDR1 LNHDA and CDR2 SQIVND (reference sequence). The CDR3 spans 16 residues. The V gene end was trimmed by 6 bases and the J gene end by 7 bases; junction bases not matched to a gene: 17. Whole-study findings and limits: Relapsed/refractory patients reportedly had the lowest baseline TCR diversity, below newly diagnosed patients, who were below healthy donors. Whatever underlies the repertoire differences (possibly disease activity or prior therapy) remains undefined.

The rearrangement joins TRBV19 to TRBJ2-7; 8 bases match TRBD1. The receptor's source is a human donor with classical Hodgkin lymphoma. The input for sequencing was peripheral blood mononuclear cells (PBMCs), taken before the second cycle of nivolumab. In nucleotides, the CDR3 is TGTGCCAGTAGGACACCAGGGGGCCCCAAACTGGGAGAGCAGTACTTC. Translation gives CASRTPGGPKLGEQYF. The whole variable domain, filled in from reference TRBV19 and TRBJ2-7, reads DGGITQSPKYLFRKEGQNVTLSCEQNLNHDAMYWYRQDPGQGLRLIYYSQIVNDFQKGDIAEGYSVSREKKESFPLTVTSAQKNPTAFYLCASRTPGGPKLGEQYFGPGTRLTVT.